This T cell receptor (beta chain) is from a study of T cells in Graves' hyperthyroidism and ophthalmopathy. Points from the study as a whole: Ophthalmopathy cases were set apart from stable hyperthyroidism by a 13 V-J model. A median roughly six months before onset, the model predicted ophthalmopathy.

The diagnostic basis comprised clinical symptoms, serum thyroxine and TRAb, thyroid ultrasound and orbital computed tomography. CDR3 length: 15 residues. V dropped 2 bases and J dropped 8 bases, with 13 bases sitting between them. Germline V lookup: CDR1 MGHRA, CDR2 YSYEKL. RNA transcripts served as the template for amplifying TCR beta CDR3 regions. HTBI primers were used for first-round RT-PCR of the TCR CDR3. TCRdb analysed the multiplex PCR reads with MiXCR anew, one entry per CDR3 protein. The sample carries more than 500,000 distinct CDR3 sequences, about 45% recorded once. This clonotype was counted at least ten times. Its matching antigen is unknown.

The chain recombines TRBV4-1 with TRBJ1-6, with D perhaps matching TRBD1 (6 bases). The sequenced sample consisted of peripheral blood or thyroid tissue (not recorded which). The sequence derives from an adult woman with Graves' disease, either hyperthyroidism or ophthalmopathy (not recorded which). The CDR3 protein is CASSQLNRDYSPLHF. CDR3 nucleotides: TGCGCCAGCAGCCAATTGAACAGGGATTATTCACCCCTCCACTTT.